Shown below are 27 T cell receptor beta chains from a single sample sequenced in a study of cytomegalovirus exposure and HLA in healthy donors. The PCR had 60 Vbeta and 13 Jbeta primers. Generated by immunoSEQ multiplex PCR, the TCRdb table keeps only in-frame clones and is missing some. Of 100,000 or so clones listed, 76% are singletons. Sequencing used PBMCs. These receptors were collected from a man aged 35-49 years in good health and CMV-seronegative.

On this clone: One end of the junction is discordant with germline, which a read error may explain. The chain has TRBV7-9 and TRBJ2-3; 8 nucleotides agree with TRBD2. This CDR3 is 16 amino acids long. Per germline, CDR1 SEHNR and CDR2 FQNEAQ (reference sequence). The CDR3 DNA follows: TGTTCCAGCAGCCGTGGGGCAGCGGGGGGCACAGATACGCAGTATTTT. Its translation: CSSSRGAAGGTDTQYF. Variable domain in full (rest from reference TRBV7-9 and TRBJ2-3): DTGVSQNPRHKITKRGQNVTFRCDPISEHNRLYWYRQTLGQGPEFLTYFQNEAQLEKSRLLSDRFSAERPKGSFSTLEIQRTEQGDSAMYLCSSSRGAAGGTDTQYFGPGTRLTVL.

This clone turned up a few times. This chain connects TRBV27 to TRBJ1-1; D remains unclear. The CDR3 spans 15 residues. Germline CDR1 MNHEY, CDR2 SMNVEV (reference sequence). V was pared by 0 bases and J by 2 bases, with 10 bases between. In DNA, the CDR3 is TGTGCCAGCAGTTTATCGATTACAGCTAACACTGAAGCTTTCTTT. Translated: CASSLSITANTEAFF.

This clone was found a few times. The rearrangement uses TRBV6-6 and TRBJ1-2, with TRBD1 matching over 8 bases. The CDR3 sequence is 15 residues long. V shed 6 bases and J 1 base; nucleotides not matched to a gene: 7. The germline V gene encodes CDR1 MNHNY and CDR2 SVGAGI (reference sequence). This CDR3 reads CASSLTGASNYGYTF. For the CDR3, the DNA is TGTGCCAGCAGCCTGACAGGGGCCAGTAACTATGGCTACACCTTC.

The rearrangement joins TRBV5-6 to TRBJ1-4, with a possible D match to TRBD1 (5 bases). CDR3 length: 12 residues. V lost 1 base and J 10 bases, leaving 8 bases between the germline ends. Germline CDR1 is SGHDT and CDR2 is YYEEEE. The CDR3 DNA sequence: TGTGCCAGCAGCTTGCCCCAGGGAAAACTGTTTTTT. Amino acid sequence: CASSLPQGKLFF.

This clone was recorded a few times. The chain employs TRBV5-5 and TRBJ2-7; D perhaps matches TRBD1 (8 bases). Germline V gene sequence: CDR1 SGHKS, CDR2 YYEKEE (reference sequence). The CDR3 is 14 amino acids. V lost 2 bases and J lost 2, with 11 bases in between. Written as DNA, the CDR3 is TGTGCCAGCAGCTTACAGGGGGGGCCCTACGAGCAGTACTTC. Translated, it gives CASSLQGGPYEQYF. Full variable domain (outside the CDR3, taken from reference TRBV5-5 and TRBJ2-7): DAGVTQSPTHLIKTRGQQVTLRCSPISGHKSVSWYQQVLGQGPQFIFQYYEKEERGRGNFPDRFSARQFPNYSSELNVNALLLGDSALYLCASSLQGGPYEQYFGPGTRLTVT.

A word on this clone: Other DNA sequences within the sample encode an identical CDR3. The CDR3 protein is CASSLVVGGYNEQFF. The CDR3 DNA is TGCGCCAGCAGCTTGGTTGTGGGGGGATACAATGAGCAGTTCTTC. The chain employs TRBV5-1 and TRBJ2-1, with D perhaps TRBD2 (6 bases). Per the germline V gene, CDR1 is SGHRS and CDR2 is YFSETQ. V was clipped by 0 bases and J by 4 bases, with 11 bases between them. This CDR3 contains 15 residues.

This clone was counted a single time. V usage is TRBV30 and J usage is TRBJ1-6; possibly TRBD1 for D (5 bases). V lost 5 bases to trimming and J lost 9 bases, with 17 bases between them. The CDR3 runs to 14 residues. Germline V lookup: CDR1 GTSNPN, CDR2 SVGIG (reference sequence). The CDR3 loop reads CAWERNAGGSPLHF. The CDR3 DNA reads as TGTGCCTGGGAACGCAACGCGGGGGGTTCACCCCTCCACTTT.

This clone has just one count. The V and J genes are TRBV19 and TRBJ1-2, with 7 bases matching TRBD1. CDR3 size: 15 residues. The V segment lost 7 bases and the J segment 0 bases; nucleotides outside the gene matches: 8. CDR1 is LNHDA, CDR2 SQIVND, per germline (reference sequence). The CDR3 nucleotides are TGTGCCAGTAAGCCACAGGGGACCACTAACTATGGCTACACCTTC. It codes for CASKPQGTTNYGYTF.

This sequence joins TRBV5-1 and TRBJ2-5, with 7 bases fitting TRBD2. Trimming cost V 1 base and J 1 base; bases outside gene matches: 10. Germline V CDR1 and CDR2: SGHRS, YFSETQ. The CDR3 loop spans 17 amino acids. The CDR3 DNA reads TGCGCCAGCAGCTTGCGTGTAGCGGGTACCACCCAAGAGACCCAGTACTTC. Protein: CASSLRVAGTTQETQYF.

The gene calls are TRBV5-1 and TRBJ2-3; weak D call: TRBD2 (7 bases). The CDR3 totals 16 residues. Germline V lookup: CDR1 SGHRS, CDR2 YFSETQ. V lost 7 bases to trimming and J lost 2 bases, with 20 bases between them. Here the CDR3 reads CASPWGGRGSTDTQYF. The CDR3 nucleotides read TGCGCCAGCCCTTGGGGGGGGCGCGGGTCCACAGATACGCAGTATTTT.

This chain links TRBV5-4 with TRBJ1-3; 8 bases map to TRBD1. Losses at the gene ends were 0 bases for V and 2 bases for J; bases not matched to a gene: 4. CDR3 size: 16 residues. CDR1 is SGHNT, CDR2 YYREEE, per germline (reference sequence). CDR3 DNA sequence: TGTGCCAGCAGCTTGGATATGACAGGGGCTGGAAACACCATATATTTT. This sequence encodes CASSLDMTGAGNTIYF.

A few counts support this clone. Mismatch with germline at one junction end may stem from a read error. This chain uses TRBV7-9 with TRBJ1-1; D is perhaps TRBD1 (6 bases). The CDR3 is 12 amino acids. Per germline, CDR1 SEHNR and CDR2 FQNEAQ (reference sequence). The CDR3 DNA follows: TGTTCCAGCAGCTTAGGTGGGGGCTGGGCTTTCTTT. As protein: CSSSLGGGWAFF. Using reference TRBV7-9 and TRBJ1-1 for the parts outside the CDR3, the full variable domain is DTGVSQNPRHKITKRGQNVTFRCDPISEHNRLYWYRQTLGQGPEFLTYFQNEAQLEKSRLLSDRFSAERPKGSFSTLEIQRTEQGDSAMYLCSSSLGGGWAFFGQGTRLTVV.

The rearrangement uses TRBV29-1 and TRBJ2-3; TRBD2 matches 15 bases. With V trimmed by 1 base and J by 4 bases, 6 bases remained unmatched. The V gene's germline CDR1 is SQVTM and CDR2 ANQGSEA. The CDR3 totals 17 residues. The CDR3 sequence: CSVEGAGTSGGPDTQYF. CDR3 DNA: TGCAGCGTTGAAGGGGCAGGGACTAGCGGGGGGCCAGATACGCAGTATTTT.

V gene TRBV7-9 combines with J gene TRBJ1-2; the D is unclear. Germline CDR1 reads SEHNR; CDR2 reads FQNEAQ (reference sequence). This CDR3 has 13 amino acids. V dropped 1 base and J dropped 3 bases, with 6 bases sitting between them. This chain's CDR3 is CASSLDSYYGYTF. The CDR3 DNA follows: TGTGCCAGCAGCTTAGACAGCTACTATGGCTACACCTTC. The variable domain in full, completed from reference TRBV7-9 and TRBJ1-2, reads DTGVSQNPRHKITKRGQNVTFRCDPISEHNRLYWYRQTLGQGPEFLTYFQNEAQLEKSRLLSDRFSAERPKGSFSTLEIQRTEQGDSAMYLCASSLDSYYGYTFGSGTRLTVV.

This clone was seen more than once but under ten times. This chain connects TRBV6-1 to TRBJ1-2; possibly TRBD1 for D (5 bases). This CDR3 contains 10 residues. Deletions cut 4 bases from V and 10 bases from J, with 7 bases between. The germline CDR1 and CDR2 sequences are MNHNS and SASEGT. CDR3 loop: CASSGGDYTF. In DNA, the CDR3 is TGTGCCAGCAGTGGGGGGGACTACACCTTC.

The rearrangement joins TRBV27 to TRBJ2-7; D perhaps matches TRBD2 (6 bases). CDR1 is MNHEY and CDR2 is SMNVEV in the germline V gene (reference sequence). This CDR3 comprises 13 residues. V was clipped by 6 bases and J by 2 bases, with 11 bases between them. The CDR3 bases are TGTGCCAGCAGGGGGACGGGAGCCTACGAGCAGTACGTC. As protein: CASRGTGAYEQYV.

The rearrangement links TRBV5-1 to TRBJ2-5, with TRBD2 matching 12 bases. The germline V gene encodes CDR1 SGHRS and CDR2 YFSETQ. The CDR3 length is 16 residues. V was clipped by 5 bases and J by 2 bases; unmatched bases: 7. This chain's CDR3 is CASRSGLAGRQETQYF. DNA of the CDR3: TGCGCCAGCAGGTCCGGACTAGCGGGGAGACAAGAGACCCAGTACTTC.

V is TRBV18 and J is TRBJ1-1; 7 bases fit TRBD1. CDR3 length: 14 residues. Germline CDR1 reads KGHSH; CDR2 reads LQKENI. V was pared by 3 bases and J by 10 bases, with 11 bases of the junction left unmatched. The CDR3 DNA reads TGTGCCAGCTCACCGGAACAGGGGTTGGTCGGAGCTTTCTTT. Amino acids: CASSPEQGLVGAFF.

The J gene is TRBJ1-5, the V gene TRBV7-8; D uncertain. This CDR3 is built from 15 residues. CDR1 and CDR2 (germline): SGHVS, FQNEAQ. V was shortened by 3 bases and J by 2 bases, with 11 bases between the two germline ends. The CDR3 bases are TGTGCCAGCAGCTTGGGTCTCGCGGGCAATCAGCCCCAGCATTTT. The encoded protein is CASSLGLAGNQPQHF.

This clone has just a few counts. The chain's CDR3 is CASSDRNYSYEQYV. The CDR3 DNA reads TGCGCCAGCAGTGATCGGAACTACTCCTACGAGCAGTACGTC. The chain recombines TRBV10-2 with TRBJ2-7; D not certain. Germline values: CDR1 WSHSY, CDR2 SAAADI. This CDR3 has 14 residues. With 3 bases removed from V and 0 bases from J, the gap between germline ends came to 9 bases.

The J gene is TRBJ1-4, the V gene TRBV15; 8 bases fit TRBD1. From germline, CDR1 is LNHNV and CDR2 YYDKDF (reference sequence). Losses at the gene ends were 1 base for V and 2 bases for J; bases not matched to a gene: 9. CDR3 length: 18 amino acids. The CDR3 reads CATSRGQGMGTTNEKLFF. The CDR3 nucleotides read TGTGCCACCAGCAGAGGACAGGGGATGGGTACGACTAATGAAAAACTGTTTTTT. Combining the CDR3 with reference TRBV15 and TRBJ1-4 gives the whole variable domain DAMVIQNPRYQVTQFGKPVTLSCSQTLNHNVMYWYQQKSSQAPKLLFHYYDKDFNNEADTPDNFQSRRPNTSFCFLDIRSPGLGDTAMYLCATSRGQGMGTTNEKLFFGSGTQLSVL.

The CDR3 DNA sequence: TGTGCCAGCTCCTCCACAGGGTCGTCCTACGAGCAGTACGTC. This gives the protein CASSSTGSSYEQYV. V usage is TRBV18 and J usage is TRBJ2-7; tentatively, D is TRBD1 (6 bases). Deletions cut 6 bases from V and 1 base from J, with 13 bases between. The germline V gene encodes CDR1 KGHSH and CDR2 LQKENI. This CDR3 comprises 14 residues.

This chain uses TRBV27 with TRBJ2-3, with D possibly being TRBD2 (5 bases). Germline V lookup: CDR1 MNHEY, CDR2 SMNVEV (reference sequence). The ends were cut back, 6 bases at V and 1 base at J, with 20 bases in the middle. This CDR3 is built from 17 residues. This CDR3 is CASRTLVLTRGTDTQYF. The CDR3 DNA sequence: TGTGCCAGCAGAACCTTGGTTCTAACTAGGGGCACAGATACGCAGTATTTT.

The rearrangement uses TRBV6-5 and TRBJ1-1; 8 bases agree with TRBD1. The CDR3 runs to 14 residues. Germline CDR1 is MNHEY and CDR2 is SVGAGI. Unmatched junction bases numbered 4, after V lost 6 bases and J lost 1 base. CDR3 in DNA: TGTGCCAGCAGAGAGGACAGGGCGAACACTGAAGCTTTCTTT. Translating it yields CASREDRANTEAFF.

V usage is TRBV7-2 and J usage is TRBJ1-5, with D tentatively TRBD1 (5 bases). This CDR3 spans 15 amino acids. The V end lost 3 bases, the J end lost 0 bases, and 9 bases lay between the germline ends. Germline V CDR1 and CDR2: SGHTA, FQGNSA. The CDR3 is CASSFGGYSNQPQHF. The CDR3 coding sequence is TGTGCCAGCAGCTTCGGGGGATATAGCAATCAGCCCCAGCATTTT.

The V call is TRBV11-2, the J call TRBJ1-2; 10 nucleotides agree with TRBD1. The CDR3 is 15 amino acids. The ends lost 4 bases at V and 4 bases at J; junction bases unmatched: 6. Per the germline V gene, CDR1 is SGHAT and CDR2 is FQNNGV. The CDR3 nucleotides are TGTGCCAGCAGCTCAGACAGGGGGCTTGTCTATGGCTACACCTTC. It yields the protein CASSSDRGLVYGYTF.

The chain uses TRBV7-3 and TRBJ2-1, with 11 bases matching TRBD2. The V gene's germline CDR1 is SGHTA and CDR2 FQGTGA. This CDR3 has 16 residues. V trimming: 2 bases; J trimming: 6 bases; junction bases outside the gene matches: 6. The CDR3, as DNA: TGTGCCAGCAGCTTAGGTCTAGCGGGGGGACTCAATGAGCAGTTCTTC. Its translation: CASSLGLAGGLNEQFF.